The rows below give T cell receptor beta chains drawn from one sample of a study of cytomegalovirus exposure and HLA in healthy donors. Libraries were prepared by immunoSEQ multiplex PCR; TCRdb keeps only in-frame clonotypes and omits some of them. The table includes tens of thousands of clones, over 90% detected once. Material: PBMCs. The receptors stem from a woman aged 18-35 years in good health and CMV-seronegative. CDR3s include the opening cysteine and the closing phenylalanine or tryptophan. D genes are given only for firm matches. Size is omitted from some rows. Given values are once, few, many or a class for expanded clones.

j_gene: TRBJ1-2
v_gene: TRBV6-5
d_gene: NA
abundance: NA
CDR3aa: CASSPAGKGGYTF
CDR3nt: TGTGCCAGCAGTCCGGCAGGGAAGGGGGGCTACACCTTC

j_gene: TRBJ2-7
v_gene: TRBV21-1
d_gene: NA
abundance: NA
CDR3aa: CASNPRRDVEQYF
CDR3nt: TGTGCCAGCAACCCCCGCCGGGATGTCGAGCAGTACTTC

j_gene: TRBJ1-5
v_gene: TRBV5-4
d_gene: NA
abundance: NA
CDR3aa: CASSLAGGSLNQPQHF
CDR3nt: TGTGCCAGCAGCTTAGCCGGGGGGTCCTTGAATCAGCCCCAGCATTTT

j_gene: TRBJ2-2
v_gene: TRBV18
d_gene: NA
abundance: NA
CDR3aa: CASSPKPNTGELFF
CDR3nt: TGTGCCAGCTCACCAAAGCCGAACACCGGGGAGCTGTTTTTT

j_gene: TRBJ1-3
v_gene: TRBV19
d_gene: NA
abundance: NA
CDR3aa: CASSPWRRETGNTIYF
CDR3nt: TGTGCCAGTAGTCCCTGGCGCAGGGAAACTGGAAACACCATATATTTT

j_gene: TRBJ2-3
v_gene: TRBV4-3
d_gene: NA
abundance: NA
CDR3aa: CASSQEGTLTSTDTQYF
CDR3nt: TGCGCCAGCAGCCAAGAGGGCACGCTTACTAGCACAGATACGCAGTATTTT

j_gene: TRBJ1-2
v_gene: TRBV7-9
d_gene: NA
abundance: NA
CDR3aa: CASSSGGGGPNYGYTF
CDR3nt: TGTGCCAGCAGCTCCGGCGGCGGGGGGCCTAACTATGGCTACACCTTC

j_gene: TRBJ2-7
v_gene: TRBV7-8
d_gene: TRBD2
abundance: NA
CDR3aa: CASSLGSPGGGASYEQYF
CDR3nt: TGTGCCAGCAGCTTAGGTTCACCGGGCGGGGGGGCGTCCTACGAGCAGTACTTC

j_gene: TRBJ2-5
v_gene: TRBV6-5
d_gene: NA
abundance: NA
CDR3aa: CASSPLDRETQYF
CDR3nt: TGTGCCAGCAGTCCGCTAGACCGAGAGACCCAGTACTTC

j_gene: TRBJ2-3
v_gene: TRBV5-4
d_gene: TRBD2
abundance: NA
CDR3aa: CASSLMTSGSVADTQYF
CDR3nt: TGTGCCAGCAGCTTGATGACTAGCGGGAGCGTGGCAGATACGCAGTATTTT

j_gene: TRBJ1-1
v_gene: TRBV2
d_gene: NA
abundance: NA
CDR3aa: CASSRQGLNTEAFF
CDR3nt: TGTGCCAGCAGCCGACAAGGTCTGAACACTGAAGCTTTCTTT

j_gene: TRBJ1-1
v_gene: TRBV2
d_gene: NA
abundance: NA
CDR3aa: CASSESSGDTEAFF
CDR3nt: TGTGCCAGCAGTGAATCGTCAGGGGACACTGAAGCTTTCTTT

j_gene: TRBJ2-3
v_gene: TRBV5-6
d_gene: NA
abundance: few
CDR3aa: CASSLPGVTDTQYF
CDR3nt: TGTGCCAGCAGCTTGCCGGGAGTGACAGATACGCAGTATTTT